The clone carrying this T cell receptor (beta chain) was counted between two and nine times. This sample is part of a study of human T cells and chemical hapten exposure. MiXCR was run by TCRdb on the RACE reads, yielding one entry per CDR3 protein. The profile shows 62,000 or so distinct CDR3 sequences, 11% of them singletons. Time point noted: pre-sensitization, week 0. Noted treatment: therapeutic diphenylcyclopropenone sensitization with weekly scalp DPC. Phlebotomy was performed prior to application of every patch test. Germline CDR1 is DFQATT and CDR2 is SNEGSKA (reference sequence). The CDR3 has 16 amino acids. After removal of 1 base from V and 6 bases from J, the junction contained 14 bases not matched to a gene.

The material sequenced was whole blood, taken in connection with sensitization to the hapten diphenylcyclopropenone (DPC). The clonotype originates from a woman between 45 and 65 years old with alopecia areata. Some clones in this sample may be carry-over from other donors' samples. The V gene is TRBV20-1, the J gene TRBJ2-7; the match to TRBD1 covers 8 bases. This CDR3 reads CSARVGQGLFKGEQYF. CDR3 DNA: TGCAGTGCTAGAGTCGGACAGGGTTTGTTTAAAGGCGAGCAGTACTTC.